The source of this T cell receptor beta chain is a study of blood T cell repertoires in COVID-19. The participants were between about 18 and 90 years old and came from some 25 US areas. This table comes from immunoSEQ multiplex PCR, and its TCRdb copy is limited to in-frame clones, with some not included. The table includes 200,000 to 300,000 clones, around nine tenths detected once. Trimming removed 4 bases from V and 8 bases from J, with 17 bases in between. This CDR3 region has 14 residues. Germline-derived CDR1 and CDR2 are SEHNR and FQNEAQ (reference sequence). Specimen: PBMCs or T cells enriched from blood (not recorded which). The V gene is TRBV7-9, the J gene TRBJ1-1; D is perhaps TRBD1 (6 bases). The clonotype comes from a woman aged 30 to 39 who had recovered from COVID-19. CDR3: CASSSTNRASEAFF. The CDR3 DNA is TGTGCCAGCAGCTCCACTAACAGGGCCTCCGAAGCTTTCTTT.